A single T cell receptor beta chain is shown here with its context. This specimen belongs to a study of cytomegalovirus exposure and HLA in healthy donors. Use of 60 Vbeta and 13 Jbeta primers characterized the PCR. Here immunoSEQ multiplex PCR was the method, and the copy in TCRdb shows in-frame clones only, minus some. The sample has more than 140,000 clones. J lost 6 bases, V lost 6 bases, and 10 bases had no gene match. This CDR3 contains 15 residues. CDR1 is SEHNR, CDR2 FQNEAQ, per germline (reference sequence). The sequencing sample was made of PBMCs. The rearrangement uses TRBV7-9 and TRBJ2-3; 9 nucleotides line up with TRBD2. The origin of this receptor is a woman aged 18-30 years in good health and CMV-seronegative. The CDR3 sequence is CASSLSGSLTDTQYF. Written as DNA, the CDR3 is TGTGCCAGCAGTCTTAGCGGGAGTTTAACCGATACGCAGTATTTT.